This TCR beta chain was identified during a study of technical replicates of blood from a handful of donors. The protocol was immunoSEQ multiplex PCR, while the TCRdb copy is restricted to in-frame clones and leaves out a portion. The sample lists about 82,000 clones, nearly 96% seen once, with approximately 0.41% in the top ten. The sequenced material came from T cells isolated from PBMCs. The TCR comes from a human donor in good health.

DNA of the CDR3: TGTGCCAGCAGTTACCGCTTAGCGGGAGTGTCAGATACGCAGTATTTT. It specifies CASSYRLAGVSDTQYF. The rearrangement links TRBV6-6 to TRBJ2-3, with 9 bases aligning to TRBD2. This CDR3 is built from 16 residues. Germline lookup yields CDR1 MNHNY and CDR2 SVGAGI (reference sequence). V shed 2 bases, J shed 4 bases, and the junction held 7 bases outside the gene matches.